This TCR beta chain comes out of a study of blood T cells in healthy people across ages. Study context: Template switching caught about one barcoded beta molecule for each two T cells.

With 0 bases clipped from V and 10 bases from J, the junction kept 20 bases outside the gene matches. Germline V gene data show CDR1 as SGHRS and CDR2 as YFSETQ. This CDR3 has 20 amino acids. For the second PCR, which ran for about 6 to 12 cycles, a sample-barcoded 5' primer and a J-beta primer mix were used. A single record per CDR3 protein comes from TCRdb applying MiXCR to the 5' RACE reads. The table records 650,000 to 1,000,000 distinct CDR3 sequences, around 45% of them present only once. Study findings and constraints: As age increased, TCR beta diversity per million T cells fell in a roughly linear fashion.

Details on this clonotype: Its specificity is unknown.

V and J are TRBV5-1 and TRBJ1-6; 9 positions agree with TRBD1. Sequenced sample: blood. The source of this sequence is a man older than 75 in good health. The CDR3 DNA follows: TGCGCCAGCAGCTTGGCTTTTGGAGTCCCGGGACAGGGACCGGAGTCACCCCTCCACTTT. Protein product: CASSLAFGVPGQGPESPLHF.